Each of the 14 T cell receptor beta chains below was sequenced from the same sample in a study of blood T cells in healthy people across ages (dated by TCRdb to about 2015). The library was prepared using 5' RACE. The sequencer was an Illumina HiSeq 2500. A second PCR of about 6 to 12 cycles was performed with a sample-barcoded 5' primer and a J-beta primer mix. TCRdb cleaned the public reads at Q25 with fastp, built clones with MiXCR and kept in-frame beta chains. Rows are combined by CDR3 protein, so each entry shows the most common genes and DNA. The sample contains 850,000 to 1,300,000 distinct CDR3 sequences, under 55% of them found a single time. The top ten constitute approximately 19% of the sample. Sequencing was done on a sample of blood. The receptor source for this set is a woman aged 60 to 75 in good health.

V and J are TRBV6-1 and TRBJ2-7; 9 bases map to TRBD1. With V trimmed by 10 bases and J by 3 bases, 10 bases remained unmatched. The CDR3 sequence is 14 residues long. Per germline, CDR1 MNHNS and CDR2 SASEGT. For the CDR3, the DNA is TGTGCCATCAGACCGGGACAGGGCATCTACGAGCAGTACTTC. It codes for CAIRPGQGIYEQYF.

This clonotype was found a few times. The V and J genes are TRBV7-2 and TRBJ2-1; D not resolved. V was pared by 5 bases and J by 0 bases, with 14 bases between. The CDR3 contains 16 residues. In germline, CDR1 is SGHTA, CDR2 FQGNSA. This chain's CDR3 is CASSLRGVTSYNEQFF. The CDR3 DNA reads TGTGCCAGCAGCCTACGAGGCGTTACCTCCTACAATGAGCAGTTCTTC.

CDR3 residues: CASSLTSGSRYEQYF. CDR3 nucleotide sequence: TGTGCCAGCAGCTTGACTAGCGGGAGTAGGTATGAGCAGTACTTC. This chain joins TRBV7-3 and TRBJ2-4, with TRBD2 identical over 12 bases. Germline V lookup: CDR1 SGHTA, CDR2 FQGTGA. V was pared by 3 bases and J by 13 bases, with 10 bases of the junction left unmatched. The CDR3 contains 15 residues.

The rearrangement uses TRBV5-1 and TRBJ2-5; 9 bases map to TRBD2. This CDR3 has 15 residues. CDR1 is SGHRS, CDR2 YFSETQ, per germline. J was trimmed by 4 bases and V by 0 bases; bases with no gene match: 4. The CDR3 nucleotides read TGCGCCAGCAGCTTGGGGTCTAGCGGGACAGAGACCCAGTACTTC. This translates into CASSLGSSGTETQYF. Combining the CDR3 with reference TRBV5-1 and TRBJ2-5 gives the whole variable domain KAGVTQTPRYLIKTRGQQVTLSCSPISGHRSVSWYQQTPGQGLQFLFEYFSETQRNKGNFPGRFSGRQFSNSRSEMNVSTLELGDSALYLCASSLGSSGTETQYFGPGTRLLVL.

This clonotype was observed many times. V gene TRBV29-1 combines with J gene TRBJ2-1, with a weak D call TRBD1 (5 bases). This CDR3 contains 13 residues. V gave up 3 bases and J gave up 9 bases, with 15 bases separating them. Germline V gene sequence: CDR1 SQVTM, CDR2 ANQGSEA. The CDR3 DNA sequence: TGCAGCGTTGAGGCAGGGAAGGCTGGTGAGCAGTTCTTC. It is translated as CSVEAGKAGEQFF.

The chain joins TRBV5-1 to TRBJ1-1; D is perhaps TRBD1 (6 bases). Looked up from germline, CDR1 is SGHRS and CDR2 is YFSETQ. There are 15 residues in the CDR3. Trimming removed 5 bases at V and 1 base at J, with 15 bases between. The CDR3 loop reads CASRGLGQSNTEAFF. In DNA, the CDR3 is TGCGCCAGCAGGGGTCTCGGACAGTCGAACACTGAAGCTTTCTTT.

On this clonotype: One base away lies a much larger clone, so this may be a sequencing read error. The chain links TRBV5-1 to TRBJ2-7; D might be TRBD1 (6 bases). The CDR3 is made up of 18 amino acids. V was shortened by 6 bases and J by 2 bases, with 27 bases between the two germline ends. CDR1 is SGHRS, CDR2 YFSETQ, per germline. CDR3 sequence reads: CASNSTGQSFLNPYEQYF. In DNA, the CDR3 is TGCGCCAGCAACTCGACGGGACAATCGTTCCTTAACCCCTACGAGCAGTACTTC.

This chain uses TRBV9 with TRBJ2-5; D remains ambiguous. V gave up 3 bases and J gave up 3 bases, with 12 bases separating them. The CDR3 runs to 14 residues. Germline CDR1 reads SGDLS; CDR2 reads YYNGEE. CDR3 sequence (DNA): TGTGCCAGCAGCGCCCATGCGGCGGAAGAGACCCAGTACTTC. Its translation is CASSAHAAEETQYF.

This clonotype was seen repeatedly, ten times or more. V gene TRBV28 combines with J gene TRBJ2-3, with a possible D match to TRBD1 (6 bases). Trimming shortened V by 6 bases and J by 9 bases, and 16 bases separated the two germline ends. The CDR3 runs 13 residues. CDR1 is MDHEN and CDR2 is SYDVKM in the germline V gene. CDR3: CASSHTQGNTQYF. In DNA, the CDR3 is TGTGCCAGCAGCCACACACAGGGAAACACGCAGTATTTT.

The V and J genes are TRBV28 and TRBJ1-5; 9 bases align to TRBD1. CDR1 is MDHEN and CDR2 is SYDVKM in the germline V gene. The V and J ends lost 5 bases and 7 bases, in that order; junction bases with no gene match: 9. The CDR3 covers 15 residues. The CDR3 region is CASSPQQGAAQPQHF. CDR3 nucleotide sequence: TGTGCCAGCAGTCCGCAACAGGGGGCAGCCCAGCCCCAGCATTTT.

This clonotype was recorded a few times. This rearrangement joins TRBV7-8 to TRBJ2-5; TRBD2 aligns across 10 bases. The DNA end favors TRBJ2-7, so the J call may be wrong. Germline assignment: CDR1 SGHVS and CDR2 FQNEAQ. The CDR3 totals 15 residues. The chain's CDR3 is CASSLASGRADEQYF. The CDR3 DNA reads as TGTGCCAGCAGCTTAGCAAGCGGGAGGGCGGACGAGCAGTACTTC.

This clonotype was seen repeatedly, ten times or more. The CDR3 coding sequence is TGTGCCAGCAGTTACTCCATCCAAGAGACCCAGTACTTC. Encoded protein: CASSYSIQETQYF. The V call is TRBV6-2 or TRBV6-3, the J call TRBJ2-5; D not resolved. CDR1 MNHEY and CDR2 SVGEGT come from the germline V gene. Trimming shortened V by 0 bases and J by 1 base, and 3 bases separated the two germline ends. CDR3 size: 13 residues.

To note about this clonotype: Since a much larger clone is just one base distant, this may be a read error. The chain uses TRBV10-3 and TRBJ2-7, with D uncertain. Trimming cost V 11 bases and J 4 bases, with 12 bases left between them. CDR1 and CDR2 (germline): ENHRY, SYGVKD. The CDR3 is 11 residues long. In DNA, the CDR3 is TGTGCCCCATCGCGAGATTACGAGCAGTACTTC. Its translation is CAPSRDYEQYF.

The table lists this clonotype with a few counts. The J gene is TRBJ2-7, the V gene TRBV5-1; TRBD1 aligns across 9 bases. This CDR3 region has 15 residues. The ends lost 0 bases at V and 2 bases at J; junction bases unmatched: 3. Looked up from germline, CDR1 is SGHRS and CDR2 is YFSETQ. CDR3 DNA sequence: TGCGCCAGCAGCTTGGTGGGACAGGGCACCTACGAGCAGTACTTC. Protein: CASSLVGQGTYEQYF.